The entry that follows covers one TCR beta chain sequence. Its antigen remains unidentified. This entry is derived from a study of OX40 agonist ivuxolimab in advanced cancers. Study information: It was ivuxolimab, an agonistic anti-OX40 (CD134) antibody, that patients were treated with. The study enrolled dose-escalation patients with hepatocellular carcinoma, melanoma, renal cell or head and neck cancer.

Trimming cost V 4 bases and J 5 bases, with 14 bases left between them. The CDR3 is made up of 15 amino acids. CDR1 is SGHTA and CDR2 is FQGNSA in the germline V gene. The method was immunoSEQ multiplex PCR; TCRdb's version includes in-frame clones alone and lacks a portion of them. The sample carries 130,000 or so clones, 85% to 95% recorded once. Whole-study results and caveats: Low normalized T-cell clonal expansion also characterized some of the nonresponders. The study found that CD8+ T cells averaged more expanded clones than CD4+.

This TCR derives from an adult with an advanced solid tumor such as melanoma, head and neck, liver or kidney cancer. The chain joins TRBV7-2 to TRBJ2-2; D gene ambiguous. The sequences come from CD4+ or CD8+ T cells sorted from blood, collected in a trial of the OX40 agonist ivuxolimab. CDR3 sequence reads: CASSSRAVLTGELFF. CDR3 DNA sequence: TGTGCCAGCAGCTCAAGGGCGGTCTTAACCGGGGAGCTGTTTTTT.